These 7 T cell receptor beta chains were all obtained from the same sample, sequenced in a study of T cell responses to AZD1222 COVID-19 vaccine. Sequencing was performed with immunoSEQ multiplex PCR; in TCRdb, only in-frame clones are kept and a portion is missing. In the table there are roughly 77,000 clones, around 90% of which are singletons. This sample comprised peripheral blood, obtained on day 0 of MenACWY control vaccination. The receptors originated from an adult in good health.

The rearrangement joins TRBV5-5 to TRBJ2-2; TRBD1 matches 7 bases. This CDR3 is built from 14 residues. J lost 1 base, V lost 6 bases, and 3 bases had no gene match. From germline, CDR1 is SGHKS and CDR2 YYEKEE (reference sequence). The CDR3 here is CASIDRVNTGELFF. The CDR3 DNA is TGTGCCAGCATAGACAGGGTGAACACCGGGGAGCTGTTTTTT.

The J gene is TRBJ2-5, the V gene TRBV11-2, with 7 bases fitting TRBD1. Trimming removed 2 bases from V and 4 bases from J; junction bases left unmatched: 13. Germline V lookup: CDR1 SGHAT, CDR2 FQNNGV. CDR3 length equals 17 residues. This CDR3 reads CASSLRRQGAPRETQYF. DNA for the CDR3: TGTGCCAGCAGCTTACGCAGACAGGGAGCGCCAAGAGAGACCCAGTACTTC.

CDR3: CASSREGTAEKLFF. The CDR3 DNA is TGCGCCAGCAGTCGGGAGGGGACGGCTGAAAAACTGTTTTTT. The genes are TRBV10-2 and TRBJ1-4; D might be TRBD1 (5 bases). This CDR3 is 14 amino acids long. Trimming pared 5 bases from V and 7 bases from J, leaving 14 bases between. The germline CDR1 and CDR2 sequences are WSHSY and SAAADI.

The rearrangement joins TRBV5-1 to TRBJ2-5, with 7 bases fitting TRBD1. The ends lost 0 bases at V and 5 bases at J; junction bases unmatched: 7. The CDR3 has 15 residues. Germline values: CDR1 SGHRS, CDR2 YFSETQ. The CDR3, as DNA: TGCGCCAGCAGCTTGGAGGGGGCCCTCTGGGAGACCCAGTACTTC. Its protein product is CASSLEGALWETQYF.

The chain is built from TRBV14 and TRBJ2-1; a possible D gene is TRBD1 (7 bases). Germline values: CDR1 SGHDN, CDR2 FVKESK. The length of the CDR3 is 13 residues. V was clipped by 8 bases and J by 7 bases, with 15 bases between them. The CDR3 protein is CASGFAGGNEQFF. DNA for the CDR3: TGTGCCAGCGGGTTCGCAGGGGGGAATGAGCAGTTCTTC.

The CDR3 sequence: CASSSSSGGAYNEQFF. The CDR3, as DNA: TGTGCCAGCAGCTCCTCTAGCGGGGGGGCCTACAATGAGCAGTTCTTC. The gene calls are TRBV7-6 and TRBJ2-1, with 12 bases matching TRBD2. The CDR3 contains 16 residues. The germline V gene has CDR1 SGHVS and CDR2 FNYEAQ. The V gene end was trimmed by 4 bases and the J gene end by 2 bases; junction bases not matched to a gene: 3.

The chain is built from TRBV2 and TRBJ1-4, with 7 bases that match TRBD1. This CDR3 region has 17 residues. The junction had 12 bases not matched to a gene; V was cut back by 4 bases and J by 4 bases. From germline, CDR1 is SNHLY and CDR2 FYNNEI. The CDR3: CASSALTGRGLNEKLFF. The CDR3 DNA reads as TGTGCCAGCAGTGCCCTGACAGGGCGGGGACTTAATGAAAAACTGTTTTTT.